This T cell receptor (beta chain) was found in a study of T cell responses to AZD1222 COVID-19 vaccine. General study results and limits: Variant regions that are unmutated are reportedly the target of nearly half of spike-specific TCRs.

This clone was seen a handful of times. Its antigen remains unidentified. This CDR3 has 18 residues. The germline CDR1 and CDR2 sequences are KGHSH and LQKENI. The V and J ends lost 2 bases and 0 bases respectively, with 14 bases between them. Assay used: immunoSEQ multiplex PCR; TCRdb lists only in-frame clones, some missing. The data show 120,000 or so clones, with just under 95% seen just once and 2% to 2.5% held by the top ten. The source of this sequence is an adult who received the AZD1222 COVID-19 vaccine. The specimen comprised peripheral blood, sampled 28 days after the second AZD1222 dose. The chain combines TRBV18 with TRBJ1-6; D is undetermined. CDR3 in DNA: TGTGCCAGCTCACCAACAAGGTTTCCGAGCTCCTATAATTCACCCCTCCACTTT. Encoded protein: CASSPTRFPSSYNSPLHF.